This is a list of T cell receptor beta chains from one sample in a study of T cell changes during pregnancy in multiple sclerosis. Sequencing was performed with immunoSEQ multiplex PCR; in TCRdb, only in-frame clones are kept and a portion is missing. The table has 25,000 to 30,000 clones, 75% to 90% seen once. The source was CD4+ T cells from peripheral blood mononuclear cells, collected in the first trimester of pregnancy. The receptors here all came from a female donor in good health, enrolled as a control in a pregnancy study. CDR3s leave out the opening cysteine and the closing phenylalanine or tryptophan. A D gene is named only where the DNA matches it firmly.

TRBD1,TRBJ2-7,TRBV5-6,12,ASSVRTGDYEQY
.,TRBJ1-2,TRBV6-1,10,ASSATPYGYT
TRBD2,TRBJ2-2,TRBV2,16,ASSPGLAGALNTGELF
.,TRBJ1-5,TRBV5-8,11,ASSFGMDQPQH
TRBD2,TRBJ2-3,TRBV19,13,ASSLLAGDTDTQY
TRBD1,TRBJ1-4,TRBV29-1,11,SVRRQGGEKLF
TRBD2,TRBJ2-1,TRBV28,14,ASRSAGLAVNNEQF
TRBD2,TRBJ2-1,TRBV18,11,ASSPTSDNEQF
.,TRBJ1-2,TRBV19,13,ASSMATALYYGYT
.,TRBJ2-7,TRBV25-1,9,ASSEFNRVF
.,TRBJ1-3,TRBV11-2,11,ASSPTGRNTIY
.,TRBJ1-1,TRBV4-3,16,ASSQEGSASGDNTEAF
TRBD1,TRBJ2-1,TRBV10-3,12,AISEGQGGNEQF
.,TRBJ2-7,TRBV10-1,11,ASSGGPAYEQY
TRBD2,TRBJ2-2,TRBV19,13,ASSIRGDNTGELF
.,TRBJ2-2,TRBV11-2,11,ASSSQGTGELF
TRBD1,TRBJ1-2,TRBV28,13,ASSLFGQATYGYT
.,TRBJ2-3,TRBV11-2,14,ASSLDGAGGTDTQY
.,TRBJ1-6,TRBV6-5,13,ASSREGGVGSPLH
TRBD1,TRBJ2-2,TRBV5-1,14,ASSFRQGWDTGELF
.,TRBJ1-6,TRBV9,13,ASSVGTTGNSPLH
TRBD2,TRBJ2-1,TRBV5-1,12,ASTRPGGTNEQF
.,TRBJ1-2,TRBV28,13,ASSLFTGTPGGYT
.,TRBJ2-7,TRBV30,11,AWSVPLSYEQY
TRBD1,TRBJ1-1,TRBV5-1,13,ASSFLGQDDTEAF
TRBD1,TRBJ1-3,TRBV19,18,ASSMDPDRGFLYSGNTIY